These 11 T cell receptor beta chains share one sample of origin, sequenced in a study of cytomegalovirus exposure and HLA in healthy donors. The PCR contained 60 Vbeta and 13 Jbeta primers. Measured with immunoSEQ multiplex PCR; TCRdb has only the in-frame clones, and not every one. Of about 76,000 clones listed, 60% to 75% were seen once; the top ten hold roughly 16%. Sequenced material: PBMCs. These receptors were taken from a woman in her thirties or forties in good health and CMV-seropositive.

The chain has TRBV4-1 and TRBJ2-7; 9 bases match TRBD1. In germline, CDR1 is MGHRA, CDR2 YSYEKL. V trimming: 2 bases; J trimming: 3 bases; junction bases outside the gene matches: 5. The CDR3 is made up of 15 amino acids. The CDR3 region is CASSQPGQGIYEQYF. The CDR3 nucleotides read TGCGCCAGCAGCCAACCGGGACAGGGTATCTACGAGCAGTACTTC.

The CDR3, as DNA: TGTGCCAGCAGCCAAGCTTATCGCGGGAAGTATGGCTACACCTTC. As protein: CASSQAYRGKYGYTF. The rearrangement uses TRBV14 and TRBJ1-2; unclear D gene. In germline, CDR1 is SGHDN, CDR2 FVKESK. V was shortened by 1 base and J by 5 bases, with 14 bases between the two germline ends. CDR3 size: 15 residues.

The chain uses TRBV7-9 and TRBJ1-1, with a tentative D call TRBD1 (5 bases). The CDR3 runs 16 residues. The germline gives CDR1 SEHNR, CDR2 FQNEAQ (reference sequence). Trimming removed 4 bases from V and 1 base from J, with 16 bases in between. CDR3 nucleotides: TGTGCCAGCAGCTCCGGACACTCGGGCGCGAACACTGAAGCTTTCTTT. It translates to CASSSGHSGANTEAFF.

V and J are TRBV11-2 and TRBJ1-2; D not certain. Germline V lookup: CDR1 SGHAT, CDR2 FQNNGV. This CDR3 spans 18 amino acids. The V gene lost 0 bases and the J gene lost 2 bases, with 19 bases spanning the gap. This CDR3 is CASSLETSTYGGNYGYTF. In nucleotides, the CDR3 is TGTGCCAGCAGCTTAGAGACTTCTACTTACGGAGGAAACTATGGCTACACCTTC.

This clone came up a few times. The V and J genes are TRBV27 and TRBJ1-1; 7 bases map to TRBD1. The V segment lost 5 bases and the J segment 5 bases; nucleotides outside the gene matches: 8. Germline V CDR1 and CDR2: MNHEY, SMNVEV (reference sequence). The CDR3 sequence is 14 residues long. This chain's CDR3 is CASSRDRAGTEAFF. The DNA for the CDR3 is TGTGCCAGCAGTAGAGACAGGGCCGGTACTGAAGCTTTCTTT.

The J gene is TRBJ1-2, the V gene TRBV7-8; D remains unclear. From germline, CDR1 is SGHVS and CDR2 FQNEAQ. There are 13 residues in the CDR3. Trimming shortened V by 1 base and J by 4 bases, and 7 bases separated the two germline ends. The CDR3 is CASSLGHLYGYTF. CDR3 DNA sequence: TGTGCCAGCAGCTTAGGACACCTCTATGGCTACACCTTC.

CDR3 protein: CASSQDRYYEQYF. The DNA of the CDR3 is TGCGCCAGCAGCCAAGATCGTTACTACGAGCAGTACTTC. The V and J genes are TRBV4-3 and TRBJ2-7; unclear D gene. With 0 bases removed from V and 3 bases from J, the gap between germline ends came to 6 bases. There are 13 residues in the CDR3. The germline CDR1 and CDR2 sequences are LGHNA and YSLEER.

The V and J genes are TRBV7-2 and TRBJ2-5; D uncertain. Germline V gene lookup returns CDR1 SGHTA and CDR2 FQGNSA. This CDR3 comprises 12 residues. V lost 5 bases, J lost 1 base, and 5 bases lay in between. The CDR3 reads CASSPVQETQYF. The DNA for the CDR3 is TGTGCCAGCAGCCCTGTCCAAGAGACCCAGTACTTC.

This clone has a handful of counts. At one of its ends the junction is not consistent with the germline gene, which may arise from a read error. This sequence joins TRBV6-5 and TRBJ2-1, with D possibly TRBD1 on 6 matching bases. Germline loops: CDR1 MNHEY, CDR2 SVGAGI. This CDR3 has 15 residues. CDR3 sequence: CVSSGGSNSGDEQFF. The CDR3 nucleotides read TGTGTCAGCAGTGGGGGCTCGAACAGCGGCGATGAGCAGTTCTTC.

The chain is built from TRBV29-1 and TRBJ2-1; 10 bases agree with TRBD1. The CDR3 loop spans 15 amino acids. Germline CDR1 is SQVTM and CDR2 is ANQGSEA. V gave up 6 bases and J gave up 3 bases; unmatched junction bases: 8. CDR3 in amino acids: CSVENRDRGYNEQFF. The CDR3, as DNA: TGCAGCGTCGAAAACCGGGACAGGGGCTACAATGAGCAGTTCTTC.

This chain joins TRBV25-1 and TRBJ1-1; 7 bases agree with TRBD1. Losses at the gene ends were 7 bases for V and 5 bases for J; bases not matched to a gene: 7. This CDR3 comprises 13 residues. Per the germline V gene, CDR1 is MGHDK and CDR2 is SYGVNS. CDR3 in amino acids: CASNSGTATEAFF. CDR3 nucleotides: TGTGCCAGCAATTCAGGGACAGCTACTGAAGCTTTCTTT. The full variable domain, in which reference TRBV25-1 and TRBJ1-1 provide the parts outside the CDR3, is EADIYQTPRYLVIGTGKKITLECSQTMGHDKMYWYQQDPGMELHLIHYSYGVNSTEKGDLSSESTVSRIRTEHFPLTLESARPSHTSQYLCASNSGTATEAFFGQGTRLTVV.